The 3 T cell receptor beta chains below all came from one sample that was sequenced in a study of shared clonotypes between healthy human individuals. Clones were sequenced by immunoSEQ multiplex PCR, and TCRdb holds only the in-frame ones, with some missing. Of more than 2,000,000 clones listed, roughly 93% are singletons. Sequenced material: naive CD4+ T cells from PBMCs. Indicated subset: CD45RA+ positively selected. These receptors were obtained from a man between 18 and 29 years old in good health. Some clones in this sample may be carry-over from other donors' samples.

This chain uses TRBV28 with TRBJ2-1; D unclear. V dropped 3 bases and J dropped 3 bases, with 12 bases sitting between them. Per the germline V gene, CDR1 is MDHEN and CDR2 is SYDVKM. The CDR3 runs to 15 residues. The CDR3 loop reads CASSFGVSSYNEQFF. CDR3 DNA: TGTGCCAGCAGTTTTGGTGTGTCTAGCTACAATGAGCAGTTCTTC.

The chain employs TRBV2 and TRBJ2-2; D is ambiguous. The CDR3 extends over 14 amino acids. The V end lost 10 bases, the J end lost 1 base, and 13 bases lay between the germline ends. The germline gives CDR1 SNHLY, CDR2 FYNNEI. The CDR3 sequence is CATKNTLNTGELFF. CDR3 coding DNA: TGTGCCACCAAAAACACCCTGAACACCGGGGAGCTGTTTTTT. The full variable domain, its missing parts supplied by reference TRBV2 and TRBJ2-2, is EPEVTQTPSHQVTQMGQEVILRCVPISNHLYFYWYRQILGQKVEFLVSFYNNEISEKSEIFDDQFSVERPDGSNFTLKIRSTKLEDSAMYFCATKNTLNTGELFFGEGSRLTVL.

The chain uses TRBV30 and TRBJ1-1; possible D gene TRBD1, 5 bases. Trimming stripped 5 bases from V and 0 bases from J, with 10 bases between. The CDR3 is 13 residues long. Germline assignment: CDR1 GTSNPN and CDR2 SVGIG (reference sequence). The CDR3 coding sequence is TGTGCCTGGGCGGGGGGAATGAACACTGAAGCTTTCTTT. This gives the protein CAWAGGMNTEAFF.